These 28 T cell receptor beta chains share one sample of origin, sequenced in a study of T cell responses to AZD1222 COVID-19 vaccine. Libraries were prepared by immunoSEQ multiplex PCR; TCRdb keeps only in-frame clonotypes and omits some of them. Altogether 90,000 to 150,000 clones are present, 80% to 90% being singletons, with the ten largest covering about 7.8%. The sample in question was peripheral blood, obtained on day 0 of AZD1222 vaccination. Receptors originate from an adult in good health.

The V and J genes are TRBV7-3 and TRBJ2-2; 12 positions match TRBD2. CDR3 length: 17 residues. CDR1 SGHTA and CDR2 FQGTGA come from the germline V gene. J lost 7 bases, V lost 5 bases, and 11 bases had no gene match. CDR3 in DNA: TGTGCCAGCAGCCCTTCACCGACTAGCGGGAGATACGGGGAGCTGTTTTTT. This sequence encodes CASSPSPTSGRYGELFF.

The chain links TRBV5-4 to TRBJ1-1; tentatively, D is TRBD1 (6 bases). Trimming removed 2 bases at V and 1 base at J, with 12 bases between. This CDR3 spans 15 amino acids. In germline, CDR1 is SGHNT, CDR2 YYREEE (reference sequence). Here the CDR3 DNA reads TGTGCCAGCAGCTTCCCCACAGGGACGAACACTGAAGCTTTCTTT. The encoded protein is CASSFPTGTNTEAFF. Drawing the rest from reference TRBV5-4 and TRBJ1-1, the complete variable domain is ETGVTQSPTHLIKTRGQQVTLRCSSQSGHNTVSWYQQALGQGPQFIFQYYREEENGRGNFPPRFSGLQFPNYSSELNVNALELDDSALYLCASSFPTGTNTEAFFGQGTRLTVV.

This chain connects TRBV18 to TRBJ1-2, with D unresolved. Trimming stripped 6 bases from V and 8 bases from J, with 10 bases between. Germline V gives CDR1 KGHSH, CDR2 LQKENI. The CDR3 loop spans 11 amino acids. The CDR3 here is CASSPEEGYTF. The CDR3 coding sequence is TGTGCCAGCTCCCCGGAGGAAGGCTACACCTTC.

The CDR3 sequence: CASSLGTSGPPSTDTQYF. CDR3 bases: TGTGCCAGCAGCTTGGGTACTAGCGGTCCCCCTAGCACAGATACGCAGTATTTT. The V call is TRBV5-5, the J call TRBJ2-3; TRBD2 matches 8 bases. The germline V gene has CDR1 SGHKS and CDR2 YYEKEE (reference sequence). V trimming: 0 bases; J trimming: 0 bases; junction bases outside the gene matches: 9. The CDR3 totals 18 residues.

This clone appeared once. The genes are TRBV19 and TRBJ2-7, with TRBD1 as a possible D gene (6 bases). CDR1 is LNHDA, CDR2 SQIVND, per germline (reference sequence). V was cut by 0 bases and J by 0 bases, with 12 bases left in between. The CDR3 sequence is 16 residues long. CDR3 nucleotides: TGTGCCAGTAGTATAGACAGGGGCCGAAACTCCTACGAGCAGTACTTC. Encoded protein: CASSIDRGRNSYEQYF. The variable domain in full, with the rest retrieved from reference TRBV19 and TRBJ2-7, is DGGITQSPKYLFRKEGQNVTLSCEQNLNHDAMYWYRQDPGQGLRLIYYSQIVNDFQKGDIAEGYSVSREKKESFPLTVTSAQKNPTAFYLCASSIDRGRNSYEQYFGPGTRLTVT.

The chain carries TRBV5-1 and TRBJ1-1; TRBD1 is a possible D gene (5 bases). The ends were cut back, 1 base at V and 5 bases at J, with 18 bases in the middle. Germline lookup yields CDR1 SGHRS and CDR2 YFSETQ. The CDR3 is made up of 16 amino acids. This chain's CDR3 is CASSLSQGALGTEAFF. For the CDR3, the DNA is TGCGCCAGCAGCTTGAGCCAGGGCGCCCTTGGGACTGAAGCTTTCTTT.

The chain employs TRBV23-1 and TRBJ1-5; D call uncertain. TRBV23-1 carries the ORF label, with uncertain function. V lost 1 base to trimming and J lost 3 bases, with 16 bases between them. This CDR3 region has 17 residues. The CDR3 here is CASSQWVSIFTNQPQHF. Here the CDR3 DNA reads TGCGCCAGCAGTCAATGGGTCAGTATCTTCACCAATCAGCCCCAGCATTTT.

The rearrangement joins TRBV29-1 to TRBJ1-1; no reliable D call. In germline, CDR1 is SQVTM, CDR2 ANQGSEA. The CDR3 is made up of 11 amino acids. V was pared by 4 bases and J by 4 bases, with 7 bases between. The CDR3 loop is CSVGEATEAFF. The CDR3 DNA is TGCAGCGTTGGGGAAGCCACTGAAGCTTTCTTT. The full variable domain, with the rest looked up from reference TRBV29-1 and TRBJ1-1, is SAVISQKPSRDICQRGTSLTIQCQVDSQVTMMFWYRQQPGQSLTLIATANQGSEATYESGFVIDKFPISRPNLTFSTLTVSNMSPEDSSIYLCSVGEATEAFFGQGTRLTVV.

The V gene is TRBV5-5, the J gene TRBJ1-5; possible D gene TRBD1, 5 bases. Germline CDR1 reads SGHKS; CDR2 reads YYEKEE (reference sequence). V lost 1 base and J 1 base, leaving 9 bases between the germline ends. This CDR3 comprises 15 residues. The CDR3 loop reads CASSLLEGSNQPQHF. CDR3 nucleotides: TGTGCCAGCAGCTTGCTCGAGGGGAGCAATCAGCCCCAGCATTTT.

The table lists this clone with a count of one. This rearrangement joins TRBV7-9 to TRBJ1-2; D uncertain. From germline, CDR1 is SEHNR and CDR2 FQNEAQ (reference sequence). V dropped 5 bases and J dropped 2 bases, with 12 bases sitting between them. This CDR3 region has 14 residues. The CDR3 loop is CASSRRSMNYGYTF. As DNA, the CDR3 is TGTGCCAGCAGCCGACGGTCGATGAACTATGGCTACACCTTC. Supplemented by reference TRBV7-9 and TRBJ1-2, the full variable domain reads DTGVSQNPRHKITKRGQNVTFRCDPISEHNRLYWYRQTLGQGPEFLTYFQNEAQLEKSRLLSDRFSAERPKGSFSTLEIQRTEQGDSAMYLCASSRRSMNYGYTFGSGTRLTVV.

This rearrangement joins TRBV6-5 to TRBJ1-1; D unclear. This CDR3 region has 15 residues. CDR1 and CDR2 from the germline V gene are MNHEY and SVGAGI. V lost 7 bases to trimming and J lost 1 base, with 16 bases between them. The CDR3 reads CASKRSRERNTEAFF. The CDR3 DNA is TGTGCCAGCAAAAGGAGCCGCGAGAGGAACACTGAAGCTTTCTTT.

This chain uses TRBV10-2 with TRBJ2-2; D possibly corresponds to TRBD2 (6 bases). The CDR3 sequence is 16 residues long. Trimming left V 0 bases short and J 7 bases short, with 15 bases between. CDR1 is WSHSY, CDR2 SAAADI, per germline. For the CDR3, the DNA is TGCGCCAGCAGTGAGTCGGCGGGGACGTGGGGCGGGGAGCTGTTTTTT. Residues: CASSESAGTWGGELFF.

The genes are TRBV18 and TRBJ1-2, with D possibly TRBD1 on 6 matching bases. Germline V lookup: CDR1 KGHSH, CDR2 LQKENI. CDR3 length equals 13 residues. Trimming removed 4 bases from V and 5 bases from J, with 11 bases in between. The CDR3 sequence: CASSRDTQYGYTF. The DNA of the CDR3 is TGTGCCAGCTCACGGGACACTCAATATGGCTACACCTTC.

This sequence joins TRBV9 and TRBJ2-3; D may match TRBD1 or TRBD2 (5 bases each). Between the trimmed V and J ends, which lost 3 bases and 0 bases, there was a span of 11 bases. This CDR3 region has 15 residues. Germline CDR1 and CDR2: SGDLS and YYNGEE. The CDR3 DNA is TGTGCCAGCAGCGCTTGGGACCGTAGCACAGATACGCAGTATTTT. Amino acids: CASSAWDRSTDTQYF.

The rearrangement joins TRBV5-1 to TRBJ2-1, with 11 bases identical to TRBD2. Germline V CDR1 and CDR2: SGHRS, YFSETQ. V shed 0 bases, J shed 4 bases, and the junction held 3 bases outside the gene matches. The CDR3 has 16 residues. This chain's CDR3 is CASSLDGTSGYNEQFF. In DNA, the CDR3 is TGCGCCAGCAGCTTGGACGGGACTAGCGGTTACAATGAGCAGTTCTTC.

This chain joins TRBV7-6 and TRBJ2-3; TRBD1 matches at 11 bases. With 5 bases clipped from V and 4 bases from J, the junction kept 14 bases outside the gene matches. The CDR3 extends over 18 amino acids. Germline assignment: CDR1 SGHVS and CDR2 FNYEAQ. The CDR3 bases are TGTGCCAGCAGCGTAAGCGGACAGGGGGCGATTCTAGCAGATACGCAGTATTTT. Amino acid sequence: CASSVSGQGAILADTQYF.

V usage is TRBV4-3 and J usage is TRBJ1-6; D is unresolved. The germline V gene has CDR1 LGHNA and CDR2 YSLEER. V was clipped by 0 bases and J by 10 bases, with 7 bases between them. The length of the CDR3 is 13 residues. The CDR3 DNA sequence: TGCGCCAGCAGCCAAGATGATGGGTCACCCCTCCACTTT. It encodes CASSQDDGSPLHF.

V is TRBV5-5 and J is TRBJ2-5; possible D gene TRBD1, 6 bases. The CDR3 totals 18 residues. Trimming pared 0 bases from V and 5 bases from J, leaving 23 bases between. Germline assignment: CDR1 SGHKS and CDR2 YYEKEE (reference sequence). The CDR3 nucleotides read TGTGCCAGCAGCTTGGCGCCACCGGGCCGGGGACACTGGGAGACCCAGTACTTC. Amino acids: CASSLAPPGRGHWETQYF.

In its sample, this clone was seen a few times. V is TRBV27 and J is TRBJ2-7; 10 nucleotides agree with TRBD1. Germline CDR1 MNHEY, CDR2 SMNVEV (reference sequence). After removal of 6 bases from V and 3 bases from J, the junction contained 8 bases not matched to a gene. The CDR3 is made up of 15 amino acids. The CDR3 reads CASRGGQGLVYEQYF. Written as DNA, the CDR3 is TGTGCCAGCAGAGGGGGACAGGGGTTGGTCTACGAGCAGTACTTC.

The chain is built from TRBV6-5 and TRBJ1-2; D call uncertain. The CDR3 extends over 15 amino acids. Germline loops: CDR1 MNHEY, CDR2 SVGAGI. V was trimmed by 0 bases and J by 4 bases, leaving 12 bases between them. The CDR3 loop reads CASSYSVGRRYGYTF. CDR3 nucleotide sequence: TGTGCCAGCAGTTACTCGGTTGGGCGTCGCTATGGCTACACCTTC.

This clone was seen a single time. The chain recombines TRBV28 with TRBJ2-2; 9 bases align to TRBD1. The CDR3 runs to 15 residues. Germline V gene lookup returns CDR1 MDHEN and CDR2 SYDVKM. Unmatched junction bases numbered 7, after V lost 6 bases and J lost 5 bases. The CDR3 DNA reads TGTGCCAGCAGGCAACAGGGGGCGAGAACCGGGGAGCTGTTTTTT. Translating it yields CASRQQGARTGELFF.

DNA of the CDR3: TGTGCCATCAGTGAGCGGGAGGGGGACCTCTATGGCTACACCTTC. It codes for CAISEREGDLYGYTF. The V and J genes are TRBV10-3 and TRBJ1-2; tentatively, D is TRBD1 (6 bases). Trimming shortened V by 2 bases and J by 4 bases, and 14 bases separated the two germline ends. This CDR3 is 15 amino acids long. The germline gives CDR1 ENHRY, CDR2 SYGVKD.

V usage is TRBV15 and J usage is TRBJ1-5; D remains ambiguous. Germline lookup yields CDR1 LNHNV and CDR2 YYDKDF (reference sequence). The CDR3 extends over 16 amino acids. Trimming stripped 7 bases from V and 2 bases from J, with 18 bases between. Here the CDR3 reads CATTIGPGWGNQPQHF. The CDR3 DNA sequence: TGTGCCACCACAATAGGCCCGGGTTGGGGCAATCAGCCCCAGCATTTT.

The V call is TRBV7-9, the J call TRBJ2-7; weak D call: TRBD2 (6 bases). V shed 2 bases and J shed 0 bases, with 17 bases lying between them. Germline-derived CDR1 and CDR2 are SEHNR and FQNEAQ (reference sequence). The CDR3 spans 17 residues. The DNA for the CDR3 is TGTGCCAGCAGCTTACCAGGGTCGGAGGGCCCCTCCTACGAGCAGTACTTC. This encodes CASSLPGSEGPSYEQYF.

V and J are TRBV5-1 and TRBJ1-5, with 10 bases lining up with TRBD1. Looked up from germline, CDR1 is SGHRS and CDR2 is YFSETQ. The V gene end was trimmed by 5 bases and the J gene end by 6 bases; junction bases not matched to a gene: 11. The CDR3 is 16 residues long. Written as DNA, the CDR3 is TGCGCCAGCAGGCCCGGGACAGGGGCGCGGAGTCAGCCCCAGCATTTT. Protein: CASRPGTGARSQPQHF.

This sequence joins TRBV5-1 and TRBJ1-2; 7 bases align to TRBD1. The CDR3 runs to 15 residues. CDR1 and CDR2 (germline): SGHRS, YFSETQ. With V trimmed by 4 bases and J by 5 bases, 11 bases remained unmatched. The CDR3 nucleotides are TGCGCCAGCAGCGAACGGACCGGGACAGCTTATGGCTACACCTTC. This encodes CASSERTGTAYGYTF.

A single count supports this clone. The chain carries TRBV6-5 and TRBJ1-3, with TRBD1 matching 10 bases. Germline CDR1 MNHEY, CDR2 SVGAGI. The CDR3 sequence is 14 residues long. Trimming took 6 bases from V and 8 from J; bases not matched to a gene: 7. CDR3 coding DNA: TGTGCCAGCAGGGTGACAGGGGGCAGAGACACCATATATTTT. The encoded protein is CASRVTGGRDTIYF.

The rearrangement joins TRBV2 to TRBJ2-7, with 10 bases matching TRBD2. The V and J ends lost 5 bases and 0 bases, in that order; junction bases with no gene match: 4. The CDR3 has 15 amino acids. In germline, CDR1 is SNHLY, CDR2 FYNNEI. CDR3 bases: TGTGCCAGCAGTCTTAGCGGGGGGCCCTCCTACGAGCAGTACTTC. Encoded protein: CASSLSGGPSYEQYF. The variable domain in full, with the rest retrieved from reference TRBV2 and TRBJ2-7, is EPEVTQTPSHQVTQMGQEVILRCVPISNHLYFYWYRQILGQKVEFLVSFYNNEISEKSEIFDDQFSVERPDGSNFTLKIRSTKLEDSAMYFCASSLSGGPSYEQYFGPGTRLTVT.